This T cell receptor (beta chain) is from a study of glioma-infiltrating T cells after dendritic cell vaccination. Across the study: Patients had newly diagnosed or recurrent glioblastoma and received dendritic cell vaccines.

V lost 3 bases, J lost 7 bases, and 11 bases stayed unmatched. The germline V gene encodes CDR1 SGHDN and CDR2 FVKESK. This CDR3 is built from 18 residues. Time point in this sample: after dendritic cell vaccination, including at tumor progression/relapse. TCRB CDR3 was amplified from 2 ug genomic DNA or less. The PCR used 60 V beta and 13 J beta primers. Some clones are missing from TCRdb's copy, which holds only in-frame ones; the method was immunoSEQ multiplex PCR. Among 65,000 or so clones listed, approximately 86% were seen once. Study conclusions and caveats: Few patients contributed both blood and tumor specimens.

For this clone: Its antigen remains unidentified.

The source is a human donor with glioblastoma. The material sequenced was blood, taken after dendritic cell vaccination. V is TRBV14 and J is TRBJ2-2, with TRBD2 identical over 13 bases. CDR3 nucleotides: TGTGCCAGCAGCCACGGCCCGGGACTAGCGGGACAGGTCGGGGAGCTGTTTTTT. It encodes CASSHGPGLAGQVGELFF. The full variable domain, rest sourced from reference TRBV14 and TRBJ2-2, is EAGVTQFPSHSVIEKGQTVTLRCDPISGHDNLYWYRRVMGKEIKFLLHFVKESKQDESGMPNNRFLAERTGGTYSTLKVQPAELEDSGVYFCASSHGPGLAGQVGELFFGEGSRLTVL.